These 31 T cell receptor beta chains were sequenced from one sample in a study of cytomegalovirus exposure and HLA in healthy donors. PCR was performed using 60 Vbeta and 13 Jbeta primers. Profiling relied on immunoSEQ multiplex PCR, and the TCRdb table lists in-frame clones only, not all of them. The sample has approximately 120,000 clones; around 84% are singletons. The sample comprised PBMCs. These TCRs come from a woman aged 35 to 49 in good health and CMV-seronegative.

The CDR3 DNA follows: TGTGCCAGCAGCTCGCCGGGACAGGGGGCCTACGAGCAGTACTTC. It translates to CASSSPGQGAYEQYF. The chain is built from TRBV7-2 and TRBJ2-7; 11 bases are shared with TRBD1. The J segment lost 2 bases and the V segment lost 4 bases, leaving 4 bases of the junction unmatched. The germline V gene encodes CDR1 SGHTA and CDR2 FQGNSA. The CDR3 totals 15 residues. The full variable domain, its missing parts supplied by reference TRBV7-2 and TRBJ2-7, is GAGVSQSPSNKVTEKGKDVELRCDPISGHTALYWYRQSLGQGLEFLIYFQGNSAPDKSGLPSDRFSAERTGGSVSTLTIQRTQQEDSAVYLCASSSPGQGAYEQYFGPGTRLTVT.

The chain employs TRBV18 and TRBJ1-5, with 7 bases matching TRBD1. The CDR3 sequence is 16 residues long. Germline loops: CDR1 KGHSH, CDR2 LQKENI. With 2 bases clipped from V and 2 bases from J, the junction kept 6 bases outside the gene matches. The CDR3: CASSPNEGAGNQPQHF. The DNA of the CDR3 is TGTGCCAGCTCACCAAACGAGGGGGCTGGCAATCAGCCCCAGCATTTT.

V gene TRBV5-6 combines with J gene TRBJ2-6, with D tentatively TRBD2 (5 bases). This CDR3 is 18 amino acids long. Germline-derived CDR1 and CDR2 are SGHDT and YYEEEE. Trimming removed 4 bases from V and 4 bases from J, with 21 bases in between. CDR3 sequence: CASSPSLGLRPGANVLTF. CDR3 coding DNA: TGTGCCAGCAGCCCAAGCCTAGGACTCCGGCCAGGGGCCAACGTCCTGACTTTC.

The chain employs TRBV28 and TRBJ2-1; TRBD2 aligns across 7 bases. J gave up 10 bases and V 2 bases, and 11 bases lay outside the gene matches. This CDR3 has 15 amino acids. Germline CDR1 MDHEN, CDR2 SYDVKM. Here the CDR3 reads CASSLAGEGAREQFF. The DNA for the CDR3 is TGTGCCAGCAGTTTAGCGGGGGAAGGGGCAAGGGAGCAGTTCTTC.

This clone was seen a few times. The DNA is omitted, as the CDR3 cannot be located on it reliably, and the CDR3 follows TCRdb's listing. The rearrangement links TRBV28 to TRBJ1-2; TRBD1, the D gene given by the table, was not confirmed from the DNA. The germline V gene has CDR1 MDHEN and CDR2 SYDVKM. The CDR3 length is 15 residues, termini included. CDR3 region: CASSFLAGRYYGYTF.

The chain has TRBV2 and TRBJ2-2; D is undetermined. V gave up 6 bases and J gave up 7 bases, with 21 bases separating them. The germline V gene has CDR1 SNHLY and CDR2 FYNNEI. The CDR3 has 16 residues. CDR3 nucleotide sequence: TGTGCCAGCAGGAGGTCAGCTGGATTACAAGACGGGGAGCTGTTTTTT. Its translation is CASRRSAGLQDGELFF.

This chain links TRBV7-2 with TRBJ2-5; the match to TRBD1 covers 8 bases. CDR1 and CDR2 from the germline V gene are SGHTA and FQGNSA. The CDR3 length is 13 residues. Trimming took 5 bases from V and 7 from J; bases not matched to a gene: 6. Here the CDR3 reads CASSQDREATQYF. CDR3 coding DNA: TGTGCCAGCAGCCAGGACAGGGAGGCGACCCAGTACTTC. The full variable domain, with the rest looked up from reference TRBV7-2 and TRBJ2-5, is GAGVSQSPSNKVTEKGKDVELRCDPISGHTALYWYRQSLGQGLEFLIYFQGNSAPDKSGLPSDRFSAERTGGSVSTLTIQRTQQEDSAVYLCASSQDREATQYFGPGTRLLVL.

This rearrangement joins TRBV28 to TRBJ1-5, with D possibly TRBD1 on 5 matching bases. V was cut by 3 bases and J by 7 bases, with 22 bases left in between. Germline V CDR1 and CDR2: MDHEN, SYDVKM. This CDR3 spans 17 amino acids. CDR3 region: CASSLGGSGFRRQPQHF. The CDR3 coding sequence is TGTGCCAGCAGTTTGGGGGGGTCAGGGTTCCGGCGGCAGCCCCAGCATTTT.

The rearrangement joins TRBV5-8 to TRBJ1-2; D uncertain. The CDR3 covers 14 residues. Germline CDR1 SGHTS, CDR2 YDEGEE. V was clipped by 2 bases and J by 0 bases, with 8 bases between them. In nucleotides, the CDR3 is TGTGCCAGCAGCTTCCGGGATACTAACTATGGCTACACCTTC. Protein sequence: CASSFRDTNYGYTF.

The CDR3 here is CASSAGGTGNYGYTF. DNA of the CDR3: TGTGCCAGCAGCGCGGGAGGGACTGGGAACTATGGCTACACCTTC. V is TRBV28 and J is TRBJ1-2, with a possible D match to TRBD1 (5 bases). Trimming removed 6 bases at V and 2 bases at J, with 16 bases between. The CDR3 has 15 residues. Germline assignment: CDR1 MDHEN and CDR2 SYDVKM.

In this sample, this clone turned up a few times. V gene TRBV6-5 combines with J gene TRBJ2-5, with 7 bases that match TRBD1. V dropped 5 bases and J dropped 5; count of bases not matched to a gene: 8. The germline V gene has CDR1 MNHEY and CDR2 SVGAGI. This CDR3 region has 14 residues. The CDR3 loop is CASSPVYRGETQYF. CDR3 DNA sequence: TGTGCCAGCAGTCCAGTCTACAGGGGTGAGACCCAGTACTTC.

The chain has TRBV5-1 and TRBJ1-1, with 7 bases fitting TRBD1. The junction had 2 bases not matched to a gene; V was cut back by 5 bases and J by 1 base. Per the germline V gene, CDR1 is SGHRS and CDR2 is YFSETQ. The CDR3 has 13 residues. The CDR3 loop reads CASRGQANTEAFF. As DNA, the CDR3 is TGCGCCAGCAGAGGACAGGCGAACACTGAAGCTTTCTTT.

This chain connects TRBV5-4 to TRBJ2-5; 7 positions match TRBD2. V gave up 0 bases and J gave up 2 bases; unmatched junction bases: 13. CDR1 is SGHNT, CDR2 YYREEE, per germline (reference sequence). The CDR3 runs 18 residues. The CDR3 here is CASSLVGGGSGKQETQYF. CDR3 sequence (DNA): TGTGCCAGCAGCTTGGTGGGGGGGGGAAGCGGGAAGCAAGAGACCCAGTACTTC.

V usage is TRBV4-1 and J usage is TRBJ1-1, with D uncertain. Germline V gene sequence: CDR1 MGHRA, CDR2 YSYEKL. The CDR3 extends over 14 amino acids. V lost 1 base and J 4 bases, leaving 10 bases between the germline ends. CDR3 sequence reads: CASSQGPGSTEAFF. The CDR3 bases are TGCGCCAGCAGCCAAGGTCCGGGATCCACTGAAGCTTTCTTT.

This clone was detected once. The gene calls are TRBV7-2 and TRBJ1-1, with 7 bases that match TRBD1. Germline CDR1 reads SGHTA; CDR2 reads FQGNSA. The CDR3 totals 14 residues. V dropped 5 bases and J dropped 5; count of bases not matched to a gene: 8. As DNA, the CDR3 is TGTGCCAGCAGCCCCCAGGGGGTGGAGACTGAAGCTTTCTTT. Protein sequence: CASSPQGVETEAFF.

The gene calls are TRBV6-1 and TRBJ1-2, with D perhaps matching TRBD1 (5 bases). There are 12 residues in the CDR3. CDR1 is MNHNS and CDR2 is SASEGT in the germline V gene. V shed 6 bases and J shed 3 bases, with 8 bases lying between them. The CDR3 here is CASRGGYYGYTF. DNA for the CDR3: TGTGCCAGCAGGGGGGGTTACTATGGCTACACCTTC.

The chain employs TRBV6-5 and TRBJ1-5; weak D call: TRBD1 (5 bases). The V end lost 0 bases, the J end lost 3 bases, and 9 bases lay between the germline ends. The CDR3 contains 15 residues. Germline-derived CDR1 and CDR2 are MNHEY and SVGAGI. The CDR3 nucleotides are TGTGCCAGCAGTTACTCAGGAGGGGACAATCAGCCCCAGCATTTT. It is translated as CASSYSGGDNQPQHF.

The V and J genes are TRBV11-2 and TRBJ2-4; D might be TRBD1 (6 bases). V lost 5 bases and J 9 bases, leaving 14 bases between the germline ends. The CDR3 has 13 amino acids. In germline, CDR1 is SGHAT, CDR2 FQNNGV. CDR3 nucleotide sequence: TGTGCCAGCAGCGGCAGCGAAGGGGGCATTCAGTACTTC. Encoded protein: CASSGSEGGIQYF.

V is TRBV14 and J is TRBJ2-2; the match to TRBD1 covers 8 bases. Germline-derived CDR1 and CDR2 are SGHDN and FVKESK. The V gene end was trimmed by 4 bases and the J gene end by 4 bases; junction bases not matched to a gene: 5. This CDR3 is 15 amino acids long. Written as DNA, the CDR3 is TGTGCCAGCAGCCCCAGACAGGGGCCCACCGGGGAGCTGTTTTTT. This translates into CASSPRQGPTGELFF.

The chain recombines TRBV10-2 with TRBJ2-5; 8 bases fit TRBD2. V was pared by 4 bases and J by 1 base, with 5 bases of the junction left unmatched. The germline gives CDR1 WSHSY, CDR2 SAAADI. The CDR3 has 15 residues. CDR3 region: CASSGGSGTQETQYF. The CDR3 nucleotides read TGCGCCAGCAGTGGCGGTAGCGGGACCCAAGAGACCCAGTACTTC.

The CDR3 nucleotides are TGTGCCAGCTCACCCCGACAGGATTACACTGAAGCTTTCTTT. Its translation is CASSPRQDYTEAFF. The chain uses TRBV18 and TRBJ1-1; a possible D gene is TRBD1 (6 bases). Trimming pared 3 bases from V and 3 bases from J, leaving 11 bases between. Germline lookup yields CDR1 KGHSH and CDR2 LQKENI. The CDR3 is 14 amino acids.

The J gene is TRBJ2-7, the V gene TRBV2; D is possibly TRBD2 (5 bases). V dropped 3 bases and J dropped 1 base, with 13 bases sitting between them. The CDR3 contains 15 residues. The germline CDR1 and CDR2 sequences are SNHLY and FYNNEI. The CDR3 bases are TGTGCCAGCAGTGAGTCGGAGGCAGCTTCCTACGAGCAGTACTTC. Protein sequence: CASSESEAASYEQYF. Drawing the rest from reference TRBV2 and TRBJ2-7, the complete variable domain is EPEVTQTPSHQVTQMGQEVILRCVPISNHLYFYWYRQILGQKVEFLVSFYNNEISEKSEIFDDQFSVERPDGSNFTLKIRSTKLEDSAMYFCASSESEAASYEQYFGPGTRLTVT.

With regard to this clone: Mismatch with germline at one junction end may stem from a read error. The chain links TRBV7-2 to TRBJ1-2; D possibly corresponds to TRBD1 (5 bases). CDR1 SGHTA and CDR2 FQGNSA come from the germline V gene. The CDR3 extends over 10 amino acids. The CDR3 DNA sequence: TGTGCCATATCCAGGGCTCCCGATCACTTC. Protein sequence: CAISRAPDHF.

This clone was detected only once. This sequence joins TRBV7-6 and TRBJ2-7, with a tentative D call TRBD1 (5 bases). The CDR3 is made up of 15 amino acids. Germline CDR1 and CDR2: SGHVS and FNYEAQ. V was trimmed by 7 bases and J by 0 bases, leaving 16 bases between them. The CDR3 DNA follows: TGTGCCAGCACTCCATCAACAGGAATCTCCTACGAGCAGTACTTC. Translating gives CASTPSTGISYEQYF.

V and J are TRBV28 and TRBJ2-7; TRBD1 aligns across 8 bases. The CDR3 has 14 residues. The V segment lost 6 bases and the J segment 5 bases; nucleotides outside the gene matches: 9. Germline V lookup: CDR1 MDHEN, CDR2 SYDVKM. The CDR3 DNA follows: TGTGCCAGCAGGAGGACAGGGTCGAGTCACGAGCAGTACTTC. Encoded protein: CASRRTGSSHEQYF.

This chain connects TRBV21-1 to TRBJ2-2; the listed D gene, TRBD1, was not tested against the DNA. TRBV21-1 is a known pseudogene. The length of the CDR3 is 17 residues. The CDR3, as DNA: TGTGCCAGCAGCAAAGTCAAGAACCTGCAGGGGGCCGGGGAGCTGTTTTTT. Translating gives CASSKVKNLQGAGELFF.

The chain recombines TRBV15 with TRBJ2-7; 8 bases fit TRBD1. V dropped 1 base and J dropped 2; count of bases not matched to a gene: 4. The germline V gene encodes CDR1 LNHNV and CDR2 YYDKDF (reference sequence). The length of the CDR3 is 15 residues. The CDR3 DNA is TGTGCCACCAGCAGAGGTGGACAGGGAACCTACGAGCAGTACTTC. This encodes CATSRGGQGTYEQYF.

J is TRBJ2-7 and V is TRBV28; weak D call: TRBD1 (5 bases). The CDR3 loop spans 14 amino acids. Germline values: CDR1 MDHEN, CDR2 SYDVKM. Trimming took 7 bases from V and 2 from J, leaving 15 bases between them. This CDR3 reads CASTGHTRTYEQYF. The CDR3 DNA sequence: TGTGCCAGCACCGGACACACGAGGACCTACGAGCAGTACTTC.

The CDR3 here is CASSLAGGVNEKLFF. The CDR3, as DNA: TGTGCCAGCAGCTTAGCGGGCGGGGTAAATGAAAAACTGTTTTTT. V gene TRBV7-2 combines with J gene TRBJ1-4; no reliable D call. This CDR3 region has 15 residues. V lost 0 bases and J lost 5, with 10 bases in between. CDR1 and CDR2 from the germline V gene are SGHTA and FQGNSA.

V and J are TRBV28 and TRBJ2-5, with 8 bases aligning to TRBD2. V was clipped by 5 bases and J by 1 base; unmatched bases: 9. CDR1 is MDHEN and CDR2 is SYDVKM in the germline V gene. CDR3 length: 16 amino acids. The CDR3 protein is CASSPFGREAQETQYF. In nucleotides, the CDR3 is TGTGCCAGCAGTCCTTTTGGGCGGGAGGCCCAAGAGACCCAGTACTTC.

This clone was picked up one time. The chain couples TRBV7-2 to TRBJ2-3, with 9 bases matching TRBD2. V lost 5 bases, J lost 4 bases, and 10 bases stayed unmatched. This CDR3 region has 16 residues. In germline, CDR1 is SGHTA, CDR2 FQGNSA. The CDR3 DNA is TGTGCCAGCAGCCCCTCCGGGACTAGCCTCCCAGATACGCAGTATTTT. Translating it yields CASSPSGTSLPDTQYF.